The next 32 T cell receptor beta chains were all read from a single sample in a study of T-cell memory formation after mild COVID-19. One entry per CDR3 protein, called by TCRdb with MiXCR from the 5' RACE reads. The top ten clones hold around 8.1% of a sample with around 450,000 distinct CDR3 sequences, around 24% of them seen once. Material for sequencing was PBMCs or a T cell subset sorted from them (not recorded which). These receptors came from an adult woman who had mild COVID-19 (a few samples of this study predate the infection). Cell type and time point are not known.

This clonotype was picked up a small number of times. In DNA form, the CDR3 reads TGTGCCAGCAGCTTAGTGGGGGCGACAGATACGCAGTATTTT. Translation gives CASSLVGATDTQYF. The chain uses TRBV7-2 and TRBJ2-3; weak D call: TRBD1 (6 bases). V was cut by 1 base and J by 3 bases, with 8 bases left in between. Germline values: CDR1 SGHTA, CDR2 FQGNSA. CDR3 length: 14 amino acids.

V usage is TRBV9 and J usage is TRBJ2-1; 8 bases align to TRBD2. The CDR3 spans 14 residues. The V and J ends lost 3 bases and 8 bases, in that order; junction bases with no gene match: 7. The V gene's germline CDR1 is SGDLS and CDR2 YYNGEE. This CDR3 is CASSAGTSSHEQFF. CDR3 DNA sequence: TGTGCCAGCAGCGCCGGGACTAGTTCCCATGAGCAGTTCTTC.

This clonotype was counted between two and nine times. The CDR3 region has the DNA TGTGCCAGCAGCCCTTTGGGGCTAGTCCTACACTGGTCCTACAATGAGCAGTTCTTC. This codes for CASSPLGLVLHWSYNEQFF. This sequence joins TRBV7-9 and TRBJ2-1; TRBD1 might be the D (5 bases). There are 19 residues in the CDR3. The V gene lost 5 bases and the J gene lost 1 base, with 24 bases spanning the gap. The germline gives CDR1 SEHNR, CDR2 FQNEAQ (reference sequence).

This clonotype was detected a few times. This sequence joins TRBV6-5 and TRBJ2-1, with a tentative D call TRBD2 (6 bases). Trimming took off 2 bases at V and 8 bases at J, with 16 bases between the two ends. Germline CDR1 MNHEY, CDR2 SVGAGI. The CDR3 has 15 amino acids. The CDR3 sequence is CASSYDGLRSYEQFF. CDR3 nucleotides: TGTGCCAGCAGTTACGACGGACTACGGTCATATGAGCAGTTCTTC.

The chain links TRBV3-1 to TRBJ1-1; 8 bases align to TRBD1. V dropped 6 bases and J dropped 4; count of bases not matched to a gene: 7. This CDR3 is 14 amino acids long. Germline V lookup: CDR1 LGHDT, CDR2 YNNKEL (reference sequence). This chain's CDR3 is CASSRGQGFTEAFF. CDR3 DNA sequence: TGTGCCAGCAGTCGCGGACAGGGTTTCACTGAAGCTTTCTTT.

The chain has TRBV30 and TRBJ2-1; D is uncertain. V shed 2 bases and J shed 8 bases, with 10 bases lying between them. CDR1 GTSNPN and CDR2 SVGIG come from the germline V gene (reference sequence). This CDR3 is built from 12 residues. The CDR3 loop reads CAWSHGSYEQFF. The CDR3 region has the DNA TGTGCCTGGAGTCATGGATCTTATGAGCAGTTCTTC.

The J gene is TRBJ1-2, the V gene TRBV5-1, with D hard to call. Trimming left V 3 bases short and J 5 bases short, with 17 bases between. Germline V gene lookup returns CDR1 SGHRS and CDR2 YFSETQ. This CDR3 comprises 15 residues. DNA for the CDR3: TGCGCCAGCAGCTCAACCCCAGACAAATTGTATGGCTACACCTTC. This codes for CASSSTPDKLYGYTF.

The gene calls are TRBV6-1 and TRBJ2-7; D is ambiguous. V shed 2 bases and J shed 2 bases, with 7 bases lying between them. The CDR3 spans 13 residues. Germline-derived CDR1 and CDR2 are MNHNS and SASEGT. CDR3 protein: CASSEQNTYEQYF. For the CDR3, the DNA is TGTGCCAGCAGTGAACAAAACACCTACGAGCAGTACTTC.

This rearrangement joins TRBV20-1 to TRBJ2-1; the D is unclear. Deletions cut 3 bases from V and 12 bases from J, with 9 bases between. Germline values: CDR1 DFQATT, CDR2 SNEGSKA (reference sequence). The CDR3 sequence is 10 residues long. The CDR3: CSASDRRQFF. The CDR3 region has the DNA TGCAGTGCTAGTGACCGACGGCAGTTCTTC.

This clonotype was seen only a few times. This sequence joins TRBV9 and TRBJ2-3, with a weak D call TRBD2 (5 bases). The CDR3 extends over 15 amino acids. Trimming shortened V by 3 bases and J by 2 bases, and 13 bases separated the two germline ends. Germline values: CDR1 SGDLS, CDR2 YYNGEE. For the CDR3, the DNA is TGTGCCAGCAGCGAAGAAGGGAGTTACACAGATACGCAGTATTTT. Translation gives CASSEEGSYTDTQYF.

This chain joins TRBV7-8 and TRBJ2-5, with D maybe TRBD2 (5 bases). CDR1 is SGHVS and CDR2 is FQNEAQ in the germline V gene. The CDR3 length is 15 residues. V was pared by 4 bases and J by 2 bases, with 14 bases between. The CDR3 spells CASSSLYGEQETQYF. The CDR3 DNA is TGTGCCAGCAGCTCCTTATACGGGGAACAAGAGACCCAGTACTTC.

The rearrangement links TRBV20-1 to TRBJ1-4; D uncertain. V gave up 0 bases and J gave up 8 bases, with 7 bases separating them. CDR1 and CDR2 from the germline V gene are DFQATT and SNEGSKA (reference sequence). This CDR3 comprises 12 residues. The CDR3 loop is CSARDRAEKLFF. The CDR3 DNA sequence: TGCAGTGCTAGAGATCGGGCGGAAAAACTGTTTTTT.

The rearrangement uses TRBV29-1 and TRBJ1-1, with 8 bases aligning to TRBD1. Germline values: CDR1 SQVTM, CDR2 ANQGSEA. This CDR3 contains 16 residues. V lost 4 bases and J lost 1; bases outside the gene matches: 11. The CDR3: CSVGTGKSFQNTEAFF. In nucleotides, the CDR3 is TGCAGCGTTGGGACAGGGAAAAGCTTTCAGAACACTGAAGCTTTCTTT.

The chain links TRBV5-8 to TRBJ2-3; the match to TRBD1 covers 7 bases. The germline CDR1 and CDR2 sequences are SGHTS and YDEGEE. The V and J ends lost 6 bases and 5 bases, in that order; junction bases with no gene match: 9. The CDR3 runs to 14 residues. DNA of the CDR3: TGTGCCAGCACCCCGGGACAGACATTAGATACGCAGTATTTT. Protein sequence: CASTPGQTLDTQYF.

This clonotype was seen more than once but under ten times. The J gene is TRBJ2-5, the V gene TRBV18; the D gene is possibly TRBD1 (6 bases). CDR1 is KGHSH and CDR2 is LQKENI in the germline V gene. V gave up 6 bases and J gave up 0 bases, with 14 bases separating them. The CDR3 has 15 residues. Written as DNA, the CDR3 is TGTGCCAGCTCCATGATGCAGGGGTACCAAGAGACCCAGTACTTC. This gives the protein CASSMMQGYQETQYF. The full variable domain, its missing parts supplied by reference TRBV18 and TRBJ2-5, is NAGVMQNPRHLVRRRGQEARLRCSPMKGHSHVYWYRQLPEEGLKFMVYLQKENIIDESGMPKERFSAEFPKEGPSILRIQQVVRGDSAAYFCASSMMQGYQETQYFGPGTRLLVL.

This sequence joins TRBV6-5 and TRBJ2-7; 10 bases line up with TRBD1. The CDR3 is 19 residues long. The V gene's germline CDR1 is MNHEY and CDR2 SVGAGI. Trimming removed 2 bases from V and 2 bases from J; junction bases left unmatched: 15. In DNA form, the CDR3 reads TGTGCCAGCAGTTACATACCGGGACAGGGGTCCTCAGCTGCCTACGAGCAGTACTTC. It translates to CASSYIPGQGSSAAYEQYF.

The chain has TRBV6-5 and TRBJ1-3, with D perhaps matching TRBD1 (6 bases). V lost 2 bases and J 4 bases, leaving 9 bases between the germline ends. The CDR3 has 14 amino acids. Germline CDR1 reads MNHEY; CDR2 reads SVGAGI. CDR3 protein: CASSYGTTGNTIYF. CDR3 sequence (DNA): TGTGCCAGCAGTTACGGGACAACCGGAAACACCATATATTTT.

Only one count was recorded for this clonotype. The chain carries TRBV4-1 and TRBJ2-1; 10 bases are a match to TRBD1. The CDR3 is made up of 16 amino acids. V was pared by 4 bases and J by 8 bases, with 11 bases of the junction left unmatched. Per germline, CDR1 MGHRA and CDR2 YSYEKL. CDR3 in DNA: TGCGCCAGCAGCCGCCTCCCGGGACAGGGGCCCGATGAGCAGTTCTTC. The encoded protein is CASSRLPGQGPDEQFF.

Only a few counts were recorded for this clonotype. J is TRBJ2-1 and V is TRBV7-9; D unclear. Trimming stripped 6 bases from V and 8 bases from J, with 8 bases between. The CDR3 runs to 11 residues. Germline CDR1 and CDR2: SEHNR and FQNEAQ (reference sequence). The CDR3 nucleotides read TGTGCCAGCAGATCAAGGGATGAGCAGTTCTTC. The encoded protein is CASRSRDEQFF.

The CDR3 nucleotides read TGCAGCGTACGGCTCCCGGAAGGGGCCCAGTACTTC. Encoded protein: CSVRLPEGAQYF. This chain uses TRBV29-1 with TRBJ2-5; the D gene is possibly TRBD1 (5 bases). Trimming removed 6 bases from V and 9 bases from J, with 17 bases in between. The CDR3 sequence is 12 residues long. Germline CDR1 and CDR2: SQVTM and ANQGSEA.

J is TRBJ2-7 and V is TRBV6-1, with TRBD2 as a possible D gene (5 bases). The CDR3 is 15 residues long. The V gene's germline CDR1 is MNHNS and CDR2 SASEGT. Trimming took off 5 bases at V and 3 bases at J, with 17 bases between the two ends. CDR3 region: CASSNPFGGGYEQYF. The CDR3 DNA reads TGTGCCAGCAGTAATCCCTTTGGCGGAGGCTACGAGCAGTACTTC.

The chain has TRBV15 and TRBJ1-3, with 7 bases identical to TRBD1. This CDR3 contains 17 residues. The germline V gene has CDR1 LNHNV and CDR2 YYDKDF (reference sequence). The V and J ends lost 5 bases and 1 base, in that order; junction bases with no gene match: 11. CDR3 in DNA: TGTGCCACCAGCTCACAGGGGCGCCCCCGGTCTGGAAACACCATATATTTT. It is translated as CATSSQGRPRSGNTIYF.

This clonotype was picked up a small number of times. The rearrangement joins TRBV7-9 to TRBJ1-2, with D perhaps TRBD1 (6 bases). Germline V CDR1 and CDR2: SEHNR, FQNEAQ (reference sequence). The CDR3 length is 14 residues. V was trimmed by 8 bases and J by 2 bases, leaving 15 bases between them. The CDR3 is CASRSGTWNYGYTF. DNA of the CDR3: TGTGCCAGCCGTTCCGGGACATGGAACTATGGCTACACCTTC.

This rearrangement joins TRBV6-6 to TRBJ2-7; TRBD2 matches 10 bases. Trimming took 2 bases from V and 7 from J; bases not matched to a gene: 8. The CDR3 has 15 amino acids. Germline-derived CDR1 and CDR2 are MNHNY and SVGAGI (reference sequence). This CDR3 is CASSYGSGGTQEQYF. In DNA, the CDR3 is TGTGCCAGCAGTTACGGTAGCGGGGGGACTCAAGAGCAGTACTTC.

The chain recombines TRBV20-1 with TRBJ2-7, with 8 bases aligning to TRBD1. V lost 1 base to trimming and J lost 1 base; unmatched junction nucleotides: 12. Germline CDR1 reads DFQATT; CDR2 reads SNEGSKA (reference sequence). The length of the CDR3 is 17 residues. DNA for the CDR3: TGCAGTGCTAGAGGGTGGACAGGGCAAGAGGGATCCTACGAGCAGTACTTC. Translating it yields CSARGWTGQEGSYEQYF.

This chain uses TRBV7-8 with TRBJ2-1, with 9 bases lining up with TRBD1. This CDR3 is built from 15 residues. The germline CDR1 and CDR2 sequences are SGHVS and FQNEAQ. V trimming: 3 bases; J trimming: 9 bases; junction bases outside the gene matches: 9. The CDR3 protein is CASSLGQGNIAEQFF. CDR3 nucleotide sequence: TGTGCCAGCAGCTTGGGACAGGGTAACATCGCTGAGCAGTTCTTC.

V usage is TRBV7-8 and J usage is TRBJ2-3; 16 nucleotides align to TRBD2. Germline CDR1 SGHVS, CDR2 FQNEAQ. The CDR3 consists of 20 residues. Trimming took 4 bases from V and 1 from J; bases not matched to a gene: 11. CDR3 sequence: CASSSGTSGGASLRTDTQYF. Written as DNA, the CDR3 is TGTGCCAGCAGCTCGGGGACTAGCGGGGGGGCCTCGCTACGCACAGATACGCAGTATTTT.

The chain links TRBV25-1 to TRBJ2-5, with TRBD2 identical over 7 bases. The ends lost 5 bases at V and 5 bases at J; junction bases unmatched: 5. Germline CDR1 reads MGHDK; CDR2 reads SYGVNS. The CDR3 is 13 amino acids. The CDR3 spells CASSWRSGETQYF. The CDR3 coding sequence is TGTGCCAGCAGTTGGCGTAGCGGGGAGACCCAGTACTTC.

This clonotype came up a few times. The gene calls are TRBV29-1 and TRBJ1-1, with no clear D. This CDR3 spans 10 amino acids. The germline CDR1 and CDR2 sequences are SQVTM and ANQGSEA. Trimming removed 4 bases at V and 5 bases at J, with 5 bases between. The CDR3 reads CSVGRTEAFF. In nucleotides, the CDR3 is TGCAGCGTTGGCCGGACTGAAGCTTTCTTT.

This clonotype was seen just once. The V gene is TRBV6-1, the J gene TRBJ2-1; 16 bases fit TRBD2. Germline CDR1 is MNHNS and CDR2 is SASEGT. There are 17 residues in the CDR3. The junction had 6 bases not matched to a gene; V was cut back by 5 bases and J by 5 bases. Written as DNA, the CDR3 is TGTGCCAGCAGTCAACCGGGACTAGCGGGAGGGAACAATGAGCAGTTCTTC. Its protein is CASSQPGLAGGNNEQFF.

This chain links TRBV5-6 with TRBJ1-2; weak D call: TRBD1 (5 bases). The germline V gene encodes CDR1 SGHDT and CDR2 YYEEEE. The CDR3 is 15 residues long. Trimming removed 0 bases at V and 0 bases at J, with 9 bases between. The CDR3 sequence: CASSLEGLSNYGYTF. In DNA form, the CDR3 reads TGTGCCAGCAGCTTGGAGGGGCTCTCTAACTATGGCTACACCTTC.

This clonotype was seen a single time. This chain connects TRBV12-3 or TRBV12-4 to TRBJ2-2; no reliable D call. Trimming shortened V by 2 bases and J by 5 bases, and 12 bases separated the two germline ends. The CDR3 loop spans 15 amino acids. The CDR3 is CASSLIGFGTGELFF. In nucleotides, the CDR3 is TGTGCCAGCAGTTTAATAGGGTTTGGGACCGGGGAGCTGTTTTTT.